This T cell receptor beta chain was found in a study of T-cell memory formation after mild COVID-19. Study details: For the most part, TCR clusters were specific to one donor. Findings of the study overall: Clones that got smaller from day 15 to 85 had even CD4/CD8, while clones growing later tipped toward CD4+. Pre-infection memory contained some responding clones, which suggested that cross-reactive memory had joined.

Trimming removed 0 bases from V and 11 bases from J, with 12 bases in between. Germline CDR1 and CDR2: MNHEY and SMNVEV (reference sequence). This CDR3 is 13 amino acids long. One entry per CDR3 protein results from TCRdb running MiXCR on the 5' RACE reads. Among roughly 130,000 distinct CDR3 sequences, over 15% were seen once, and the ten largest hold 4.5% to 5.5%. In this sample, this clonotype turned up a few times. The target antigen is unknown. This clonotype was sampled from a man younger than 35 who had mild COVID-19 (a few samples of this study predate the infection). Cell type and time point are not known. The sequencing input was PBMCs or a T cell subset sorted from them (not recorded which). The genes are TRBV27 and TRBJ2-3; D is possibly TRBD2 (5 bases). This CDR3 is CASSLSRVQKQYF. CDR3 nucleotides: TGTGCCAGCAGTTTATCGAGGGTACAAAAGCAGTATTTT.